Following are 17 T cell receptor beta chains from one sample sequenced in a study of T cells in Graves' hyperthyroidism and ophthalmopathy. Regions amplified from RNA transcripts were the TCR beta CDR3 regions. HTBI primers were the set used in a first-round RT-PCR of the TCR CDR3. TCRdb re-derived calls from the multiplex PCR reads in MiXCR, one entry per CDR3 protein. The table has about 640,000 distinct CDR3 sequences, less than 25% seen once. Sequenced material: blood. These receptors originate from a man aged 30-40 years with Graves' ophthalmopathy.

CDR3 residues: CSVEDFFGTRDNRSPNYGYTF. CDR3 nucleotide sequence: TGCAGCGTTGAAGATTTCTTCGGAACCCGGGACAATCGATCCCCTAACTATGGCTACACCTTC. V and J are TRBV29-1 and TRBJ1-2, with D possibly matching TRBD1 (6 bases). The CDR3 has 21 residues. V was cut by 0 bases and J by 0 bases, with 29 bases left in between. Germline assignment: CDR1 SQVTM and CDR2 ANQGSEA. The variable domain in full, completed from reference TRBV29-1 and TRBJ1-2, reads SAVISQKPSRDICQRGTSLTIQCQVDSQVTMMFWYRQQPGQSLTLIATANQGSEATYESGFVIDKFPISRPNLTFSTLTVSNMSPEDSSIYLCSVEDFFGTRDNRSPNYGYTFGSGTRLTVV.

This clonotype was counted only a few times. This chain joins TRBV7-7 and TRBJ2-7, with 10 bases aligning to TRBD1. This CDR3 is built from 15 residues. With 3 bases clipped from V and 2 bases from J, the junction kept 4 bases outside the gene matches. Germline assignment: CDR1 SSHAT and CDR2 FNYEAQ (reference sequence). CDR3 in DNA: TGTGCCAGCAGCTTCGGGACAGGGGACACCTACGAGCAGTACTTC. Protein product: CASSFGTGDTYEQYF.

Comment on this clonotype: The junction departs from germline at one end; a sequencing error may be responsible. This sequence joins TRBV5-1 and TRBJ2-1; 9 positions agree with TRBD2. Germline-derived CDR1 and CDR2 are SGHRS and YFSETQ. The CDR3 is 17 amino acids. CDR3 residues: CASVLGGRAVSYNEQFF. CDR3 coding DNA: TGTGCCAGTGTTTTGGGCGGGAGGGCCGTGTCCTACAATGAGCAGTTCTTC.

The V call is TRBV24-1, the J call TRBJ2-3, with unresolved D. This CDR3 region has 13 residues. The germline V gene encodes CDR1 KGHDR and CDR2 SFDVKD. V was clipped by 7 bases and J by 5 bases, with 12 bases between them. Here the CDR3 DNA reads TGTGCCACCAGGACTGACTCGTTAGATACGCAGTATTTT. Protein sequence: CATRTDSLDTQYF.

This clonotype came up many times. The V gene is TRBV18, the J gene TRBJ1-5; tentatively, D is TRBD1 (5 bases). The germline CDR1 and CDR2 sequences are KGHSH and LQKENI. Deletions cut 3 bases from V and 5 bases from J, with 14 bases between. The CDR3 length is 15 residues. As DNA, the CDR3 is TGTGCCAGCTCACCTAACGGGGGAGGGGATCAGCCCCAGCATTTT. Its translation: CASSPNGGGDQPQHF.

Concerning this clonotype: A clone one base away is much larger, so this may be a read error. The CDR3 reads CSASFGGIQGTQYF. For the CDR3, the DNA is TGCAGTGCTAGTTTCGGCGGGATCCAAGGGACCCAGTACTTC. The V and J genes are TRBV20-1 and TRBJ2-5; D may be TRBD2 (6 bases). CDR3 length: 14 residues. Germline CDR1 and CDR2: DFQATT and SNEGSKA (reference sequence).

The rearrangement uses TRBV28 and TRBJ2-1, with 13 nucleotides matching TRBD2. Germline CDR1 is MDHEN and CDR2 is SYDVKM. This CDR3 spans 14 amino acids. The V segment lost 6 bases and the J segment 4 bases; nucleotides outside the gene matches: 0. CDR3 amino acids: CASRTSGRYNEQFF. The DNA for the CDR3 is TGTGCCAGCAGGACTAGCGGGAGGTACAATGAGCAGTTCTTC.

This clonotype has just a few counts. The genes are TRBV20-1 and TRBJ2-7, with 8 positions matching TRBD2. V shed 5 bases, J shed 4 bases, and the junction held 7 bases outside the gene matches. Germline loops: CDR1 DFQATT, CDR2 SNEGSKA (reference sequence). CDR3 length: 13 residues. The CDR3 loop is CSAQRENSYEQYF. CDR3 in DNA: TGCAGTGCTCAGCGGGAGAATTCGTACGAGCAGTACTTC.

In its sample, this clonotype was seen many times. The V gene is TRBV28, the J gene TRBJ2-1, with D perhaps assigned TRBD1 or TRBD2 (7 bases each). CDR1 and CDR2 (germline): MDHEN, SYDVKM. The CDR3 length is 12 residues. V dropped 11 bases and J dropped 7 bases, with 15 bases sitting between them. For the CDR3, the DNA is TGTGCCTCCTACAGGGGAGGGAATGAGCAGTTCTTC. This codes for CASYRGGNEQFF.

Note on this clonotype: A much larger clone sits a single nucleotide away, making a read error possible. This chain connects TRBV5-1 to TRBJ2-1; D is unclear. Trimming took 4 bases from V and 0 from J, leaving 11 bases between them. The germline V gene has CDR1 SGHRS and CDR2 YFSETQ. This CDR3 spans 15 amino acids. CDR3 sequence reads: CASSNQVSSYNEQFF. The CDR3 nucleotides are TGCGCCAGCAGCAACCAGGTCAGCTCCTACAATGAGCAGTTCTTC.

The chain is built from TRBV7-6 and TRBJ2-5; D tentatively reads TRBD1 or TRBD2 (5 bases each). The V end lost 1 base, the J end lost 2 bases, and 14 bases lay between the germline ends. CDR1 SGHVS and CDR2 FNYEAQ come from the germline V gene. The CDR3 sequence is 16 residues long. CDR3 amino acids: CASSLGTPGRQETQYF. The CDR3, as DNA: TGTGCCAGCAGCTTAGGCACACCGGGACGGCAAGAGACCCAGTACTTC.

This clonotype was counted ten times or more. The chain employs TRBV6-2 or TRBV6-3 and TRBJ2-1, with D possibly being TRBD1 (5 bases). CDR1 and CDR2 from the germline V gene are MNHEY and SVGEGT. Deletions cut 4 bases from V and 3 bases from J, with 7 bases between. The length of the CDR3 is 13 residues. CDR3 nucleotides: TGTGCCAGCAGTTCGGACAACTACAATGAGCAGTTCTTC. Translating gives CASSSDNYNEQFF.

The gene calls are TRBV10-1 and TRBJ2-5, with D perhaps TRBD2 (6 bases). Germline V gene data show CDR1 as WNHNN and CDR2 as SYGVQD (reference sequence). The CDR3 consists of 13 residues. V gave up 9 bases and J gave up 1 base, with 12 bases separating them. CDR3 sequence: CASQMGGQETQYF. DNA of the CDR3: TGCGCCAGTCAAATGGGAGGCCAAGAGACCCAGTACTTC.

This clonotype showed up many times. This chain connects TRBV27 to TRBJ2-3, with TRBD2 as a possible D gene (5 bases). V lost 4 bases to trimming and J lost 2 bases, with 13 bases between them. CDR1 and CDR2 from the germline V gene are MNHEY and SMNVEV (reference sequence). There are 15 residues in the CDR3. The CDR3 protein is CASSSRTGNTDTQYF. The CDR3 DNA reads as TGTGCCAGCAGTTCCCGGACGGGAAACACAGATACGCAGTATTTT.

This clonotype showed up just a few times. The rearrangement joins TRBV10-3 to TRBJ2-1; the D gene is possibly TRBD2 (6 bases). V lost 4 bases to trimming and J lost 0 bases, with 10 bases between them. Germline V gene data show CDR1 as ENHRY and CDR2 as SYGVKD. The CDR3 loop spans 15 amino acids. CDR3 nucleotides: TGTGCCATCAGTGGGGGAGGATTCTCCTACAATGAGCAGTTCTTC. It is translated as CAISGGGFSYNEQFF.

The rearrangement joins TRBV18 to TRBJ2-2; D remains ambiguous. The CDR3 runs 15 residues. Germline V CDR1 and CDR2: KGHSH, LQKENI. Trimming stripped 3 bases from V and 7 bases from J, with 15 bases between. The CDR3 region has the DNA TGTGCCAGCTCACCCAACGCGGCTGGAGACGGGGAGCTGTTTTTT. It translates to CASSPNAAGDGELFF.

This clonotype has only a few counts. The chain is built from TRBV19 and TRBJ2-1, with D possibly TRBD2 on 6 matching bases. The CDR3 is 14 amino acids. CDR1 and CDR2 from the germline V gene are LNHDA and SQIVND (reference sequence). V gave up 6 bases and J gave up 4 bases, with 13 bases separating them. As DNA, the CDR3 is TGTGCCAGTAGAGGCGGGAATGAGTACAATGAGCAGTTCTTC. It encodes CASRGGNEYNEQFF.